These 13 T cell receptor beta chains originate from one sample sequenced in a study of control samples from healthy donors and cancer patients. Using immunoSEQ multiplex PCR, the repertoire was profiled, and TCRdb retains in-frame clones only, with some absent. In the table there are about 220,000 clones, over 90% of which are singletons. Sequenced material: blood. The receptors were gathered from a man aged 45 to 65 in good health.

This clone has only one observation. This chain uses TRBV24-1 with TRBJ2-2, with D unclear. The CDR3 is 15 amino acids. V was cut by 0 bases and J by 3 bases, with 7 bases left in between. Per the germline V gene, CDR1 is KGHDR and CDR2 is SFDVKD. CDR3 loop: CATSDLRQHTGELFF. The CDR3 bases are TGTGCCACCAGTGATTTGAGGCAGCACACCGGGGAGCTGTTTTTT.

The chain combines TRBV9 with TRBJ2-7, with D perhaps matching TRBD1 or TRBD2 (5 bases each). The germline gives CDR1 SGDLS, CDR2 YYNGEE. The CDR3 is made up of 15 amino acids. V was shortened by 0 bases and J by 0 bases, with 10 bases between the two germline ends. The CDR3 protein is CASSVGTRGSYEQYF. The CDR3 region has the DNA TGTGCCAGCAGCGTAGGCACTAGGGGCTCCTACGAGCAGTACTTC. The variable domain in full, with the rest retrieved from reference TRBV9 and TRBJ2-7, is DSGVTQTPKHLITATGQRVTLRCSPRSGDLSVYWYQQSLDQGLQFLIQYYNGEERAKGNILERFSAQQFPDLHSELNLSSLELGDSALYFCASSVGTRGSYEQYFGPGTRLTVT.

This chain connects TRBV5-1 to TRBJ1-3; D not resolved. V shed 4 bases and J shed 0 bases, with 14 bases lying between them. CDR3 size: 16 residues. Germline V gene lookup returns CDR1 SGHRS and CDR2 YFSETQ. The CDR3 nucleotides read TGCGCCAGCAGCCCCGGGGTGCAGGACTCTGGAAACACCATATATTTT. This codes for CASSPGVQDSGNTIYF.

The chain carries TRBV19 and TRBJ1-2; D possibly corresponds to TRBD1 (6 bases). Germline V gene sequence: CDR1 LNHDA, CDR2 SQIVND (reference sequence). Trimming left V 0 bases short and J 3 bases short, with 11 bases between. The CDR3 contains 15 residues. CDR3 nucleotides: TGTGCCAGTAGTATAGAGGGACACCGAGACTATGGCTACACCTTC. It encodes CASSIEGHRDYGYTF.

The chain has TRBV10-3 and TRBJ2-1, with TRBD2 matching 11 bases. The germline V gene has CDR1 ENHRY and CDR2 SYGVKD. V lost 8 bases to trimming and J lost 8 bases; unmatched junction nucleotides: 5. The CDR3 runs to 13 residues. The CDR3 sequence is CAIGFSGGDEQFF. For the CDR3, the DNA is TGTGCCATCGGATTTAGCGGGGGGGATGAGCAGTTCTTC.

The chain employs TRBV29-1 and TRBJ1-1; 7 bases align to TRBD1. CDR3 length: 13 residues. Germline CDR1 and CDR2: SQVTM and ANQGSEA. V dropped 7 bases and J dropped 2; count of bases not matched to a gene: 7. CDR3 sequence reads: CSAVGQPNTEAFF. The CDR3 nucleotides read TGCAGCGCCGTGGGACAGCCTAACACTGAAGCTTTCTTT.

The chain recombines TRBV27 with TRBJ1-5, with D possibly matching TRBD1 (5 bases). The V end was cut by 6 bases, the J end by 3 bases, with 12 bases between. The CDR3 consists of 14 residues. CDR1 is MNHEY and CDR2 is SMNVEV in the germline V gene (reference sequence). This chain's CDR3 is CASSQVGANQPQHF. The CDR3, as DNA: TGTGCCAGCAGCCAGGTAGGGGCCAATCAGCCCCAGCATTTT.

The CDR3 region has the DNA TGTGCCAGCAGCTTGGGTAGGACTTCAACCTACGAGCAGTACTTC. It specifies CASSLGRTSTYEQYF. This rearrangement joins TRBV5-5 to TRBJ2-7, with a possible D match to TRBD2 (5 bases). CDR3 length equals 15 residues. Germline V gives CDR1 SGHKS, CDR2 YYEKEE (reference sequence). Trimming removed 0 bases from V and 2 bases from J, with 12 bases in between.

This clone appeared a single time. The chain carries TRBV3-1 (or the pseudogene TRBV3-2) and TRBJ2-1, with 7 bases that match TRBD2. Germline CDR1 LGHDT, CDR2 YNNKEL (reference sequence). The CDR3 runs to 18 residues. V lost 0 bases and J lost 3; bases outside the gene matches: 11. CDR3 in amino acids: CASSQDLPSGHYYNEQFF. CDR3 nucleotides: TGTGCCAGCAGCCAAGATCTCCCTAGCGGCCACTACTACAATGAGCAGTTCTTC.

The chain is built from TRBV3-1 (or the pseudogene TRBV3-2) and TRBJ1-1; D perhaps matches TRBD1 (6 bases). CDR1 LGHDT and CDR2 YNNKEL come from the germline V gene (reference sequence). This CDR3 has 13 residues. The V gene lost 6 bases and the J gene lost 7 bases, with 15 bases spanning the gap. DNA for the CDR3: TGTGCCAGCAGTATTACAGGGACGGTTGAAGCTTTCTTT. It translates to CASSITGTVEAFF.

The rearrangement joins TRBV2 to TRBJ2-1; a possible D gene is TRBD1 (8 bases). In germline, CDR1 is SNHLY, CDR2 FYNNEI. The V gene lost 11 bases and the J gene lost 7 bases, with 21 bases spanning the gap. This CDR3 has 14 residues. The CDR3 is CASSRTGRENEQFF. The CDR3 DNA sequence: TGTGCCTCCTCACGGACAGGGAGGGAGAATGAGCAGTTCTTC. The whole variable domain, remainder taken from reference TRBV2 and TRBJ2-1, is EPEVTQTPSHQVTQMGQEVILRCVPISNHLYFYWYRQILGQKVEFLVSFYNNEISEKSEIFDDQFSVERPDGSNFTLKIRSTKLEDSAMYFCASSRTGRENEQFFGPGTRLTVL.

The chain is built from TRBV7-3 and TRBJ1-1; D remains ambiguous. The germline V and J ends were trimmed by 1 base and 11 bases, with 20 bases remaining between them. Germline CDR1 reads SGHTA; CDR2 reads FQGTGA. The CDR3 sequence is 15 residues long. The CDR3 spells CASSLISSGPARAFF. The CDR3 coding sequence is TGTGCCAGCAGCTTAATATCCTCCGGTCCCGCACGGGCTTTCTTT.

This rearrangement joins TRBV19 to TRBJ1-1; weak D call: TRBD1 (5 bases). The V gene's germline CDR1 is LNHDA and CDR2 SQIVND (reference sequence). V was shortened by 4 bases and J by 4 bases, with 10 bases between the two germline ends. The CDR3 covers 13 residues. CDR3 sequence (DNA): TGTGCCAGTAGTACAGGGTTTCGCACTGAAGCTTTCTTT. This translates into CASSTGFRTEAFF.